The 15 T cell receptor beta chains reported below all come from one sample, sequenced in a study of blood T cell repertoires in COVID-19. Method: immunoSEQ multiplex PCR; TCRdb's copy keeps in-frame clones and lacks some. The sample lists roughly 380,000 clones, approximately 89% occurring once. The material sequenced was peripheral blood. Receptors were obtained from a woman between 40 and 55 years old with COVID-19, enrolled during active disease.

V gene TRBV2 combines with J gene TRBJ2-7; a weak D match, TRBD1 (5 bases). Trimming removed 0 bases at V and 3 bases at J, with 9 bases between. CDR1 and CDR2 (germline): SNHLY, FYNNEI. The CDR3 is made up of 14 amino acids. DNA for the CDR3: TGTGCCAGCAGTGAAGCTCTCACAGGCTACGAGCAGTACTTC. Translating gives CASSEALTGYEQYF. The full variable domain, in which reference TRBV2 and TRBJ2-7 provide the parts outside the CDR3, is EPEVTQTPSHQVTQMGQEVILRCVPISNHLYFYWYRQILGQKVEFLVSFYNNEISEKSEIFDDQFSVERPDGSNFTLKIRSTKLEDSAMYFCASSEALTGYEQYFGPGTRLTVT.

This chain connects TRBV4-3 to TRBJ1-2, with D unresolved. The CDR3 is 13 residues long. The germline V gene encodes CDR1 LGHNA and CDR2 YSLEER. Trimming stripped 4 bases from V and 6 bases from J, with 12 bases between. The CDR3 loop is CASSRVSGDGYTF. CDR3 DNA sequence: TGCGCCAGCAGCCGAGTAAGCGGGGATGGCTACACCTTC.

The chain couples TRBV4-1 to TRBJ1-1; 7 bases fit TRBD1. The trim removed 3 bases at V and 0 bases at J, leaving 7 bases unmatched. The V gene's germline CDR1 is MGHRA and CDR2 YSYEKL. There are 16 residues in the CDR3. CDR3 DNA: TGCGCCAGCAGCCATGTCCGGGACAGCATGAACACTGAAGCTTTCTTT. This encodes CASSHVRDSMNTEAFF.

This clone was counted only a few times. V gene TRBV6-5 combines with J gene TRBJ1-2; TRBD1 aligns across 7 bases. In germline, CDR1 is MNHEY, CDR2 SVGAGI. Losses at the gene ends were 1 base for V and 4 bases for J; bases not matched to a gene: 6. The CDR3 extends over 15 amino acids. CDR3 sequence: CASSYLTGQIYGYTF. Here the CDR3 DNA reads TGTGCCAGCAGTTACTTGACGGGACAGATCTATGGCTACACCTTC.

The CDR3 region is CASSSMGQSSGNTIYF. The CDR3 coding sequence is TGTGCCAGCAGCTCAATGGGGCAAAGCTCTGGAAACACCATATATTTT. The V and J genes are TRBV5-6 and TRBJ1-3; D might be TRBD1 (5 bases). Trimming left V 3 bases short and J 0 bases short, with 13 bases between. Germline V CDR1 and CDR2: SGHDT, YYEEEE. The CDR3 spans 16 residues. The variable domain in full, completed from reference TRBV5-6 and TRBJ1-3, reads DAGVTQSPTHLIKTRGQQVTLRCSPKSGHDTVSWYQQALGQGPQFIFQYYEEEERQRGNFPDRFSGHQFPNYSSELNVNALLLGDSALYLCASSSMGQSSGNTIYFGEGSWLTVV.

This clone was counted only a few times. The rearrangement links TRBV7-6 to TRBJ1-2; TRBD1 is a possible D gene (5 bases). The CDR3 loop spans 15 amino acids. Germline V gives CDR1 SGHVS, CDR2 FNYEAQ. Trimming removed 5 bases from V and 4 bases from J, with 17 bases in between. For the CDR3, the DNA is TGTGCCAGCAGCCCATTCAAGACAGCCAGCTATGGCTACACCTTC. Residues: CASSPFKTASYGYTF.

The chain couples TRBV9 to TRBJ2-3; a weak D match, TRBD2 (6 bases). Trimming stripped 4 bases from V and 5 bases from J, with 26 bases between. CDR1 SGDLS and CDR2 YYNGEE come from the germline V gene. The CDR3 is made up of 18 amino acids. The CDR3 DNA sequence: TGTGCCAGCAGCTCTAGCGCAAGGACGGGGCAGCATCGAGATACGCAGTATTTT. Its protein is CASSSSARTGQHRDTQYF.

This clone has just a few counts. The rearrangement links TRBV6-6 to TRBJ1-6, with D tentatively TRBD1 (5 bases). V lost 7 bases and J 6 bases, leaving 13 bases between the germline ends. This CDR3 is 14 amino acids long. Looked up from germline, CDR1 is MNHNY and CDR2 is SVGAGI (reference sequence). As DNA, the CDR3 is TGTGCCAGCACGCAGGGTACTTCTAATTCACCCCTCCACTTT. This translates into CASTQGTSNSPLHF.

The V and J genes are TRBV9 and TRBJ1-4; TRBD1 agrees at 9 bases. From germline, CDR1 is SGDLS and CDR2 YYNGEE. This CDR3 region has 15 residues. Germline trimming cut 4 bases from V and 7 bases from J; bases unmatched to any gene: 8. The CDR3 coding sequence is TGTGCCAGCAGCCCACCCGGGACAGGGCGTGAAAAACTGTTTTTT. Its translation: CASSPPGTGREKLFF. Full variable domain (outside the CDR3, taken from reference TRBV9 and TRBJ1-4): DSGVTQTPKHLITATGQRVTLRCSPRSGDLSVYWYQQSLDQGLQFLIQYYNGEERAKGNILERFSAQQFPDLHSELNLSSLELGDSALYFCASSPPGTGREKLFFGSGTQLSVL.

The chain employs TRBV5-4 and TRBJ2-2; TRBD1 agrees at 8 bases. Trimming removed 4 bases from V and 3 bases from J; junction bases left unmatched: 8. The CDR3 loop spans 16 amino acids. Germline CDR1 and CDR2: SGHNT and YYREEE (reference sequence). CDR3 sequence reads: CASSPIDRGDTGELFF. DNA of the CDR3: TGTGCCAGCAGCCCCATCGACAGGGGAGACACCGGGGAGCTGTTTTTT.

As for this clone: Other nucleotide sequences from this sample produce the same CDR3. The CDR3: CASSLRQGNSPLHF. For the CDR3, the DNA is TGTGCCAGCAGCCTTCGACAGGGAAATTCACCCCTCCACTTT. The rearrangement uses TRBV7-2 and TRBJ1-6; TRBD1 matches at 7 bases. Germline values: CDR1 SGHTA, CDR2 FQGNSA. V shed 5 bases, J shed 7 bases, and the junction held 5 bases outside the gene matches. The CDR3 is made up of 14 amino acids.

This clone was picked up a small number of times. The chain joins TRBV25-1 to TRBJ1-2; 10 nucleotides line up with TRBD1. The V gene end was trimmed by 3 bases and the J gene end by 4 bases; junction bases not matched to a gene: 8. The V gene's germline CDR1 is MGHDK and CDR2 SYGVNS. The CDR3 is 16 residues long. DNA of the CDR3: TGTGCCAGCAGTGAGGCCGGGACAGGGGATCTCTATGGCTACACCTTC. Translated, it gives CASSEAGTGDLYGYTF.

J is TRBJ1-2 and V is TRBV15; 7 nucleotides line up with TRBD1. V was pared by 5 bases and J by 4 bases, with 10 bases of the junction left unmatched. The length of the CDR3 is 15 residues. CDR1 is LNHNV and CDR2 is YYDKDF in the germline V gene (reference sequence). The CDR3 region has the DNA TGTGCCACCAGCGGCAATGCTCAGGGGGGCTATGGCTACACCTTC. Its protein product is CATSGNAQGGYGYTF.

The V and J genes are TRBV5-1 and TRBJ1-1, with TRBD1 as a possible D gene (5 bases). The CDR3 spans 12 residues. Trimming left V 4 bases short and J 6 bases short, with 10 bases between. Germline CDR1 reads SGHRS; CDR2 reads YFSETQ. Written as DNA, the CDR3 is TGCGCCAGCAGCGGGGGGACTCCTGAAGCTTTCTTT. Its translation: CASSGGTPEAFF.

The CDR3 is CASSDRGTSAQHF. CDR3 coding DNA: TGTGCCAGCTCGGACAGGGGTACCTCAGCCCAGCATTTT. The gene calls are TRBV18 and TRBJ1-5; TRBD1 matches 9 bases. The CDR3 sequence is 13 residues long. The junction had 8 bases not matched to a gene; V was cut back by 6 bases and J by 11 bases. Germline CDR1 and CDR2: KGHSH and LQKENI.